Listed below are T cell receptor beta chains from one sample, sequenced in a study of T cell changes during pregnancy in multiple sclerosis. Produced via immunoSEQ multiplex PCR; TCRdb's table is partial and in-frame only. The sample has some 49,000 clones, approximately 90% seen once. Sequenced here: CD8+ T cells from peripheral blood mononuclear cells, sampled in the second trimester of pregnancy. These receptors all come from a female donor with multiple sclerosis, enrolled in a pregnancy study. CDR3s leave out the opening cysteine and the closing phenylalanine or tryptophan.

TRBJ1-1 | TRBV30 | AWSSGTGEAF
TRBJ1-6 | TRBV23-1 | ASSQFPGVENSPLH
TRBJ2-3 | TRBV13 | ASSFLYPSTDTQY
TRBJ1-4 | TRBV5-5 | ASSLDLNEKLF
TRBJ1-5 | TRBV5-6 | ASSSGTGVSNQPQH
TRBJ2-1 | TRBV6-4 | ASSEGLAGGNEQF
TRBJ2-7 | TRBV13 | ASSEQVRSVEQY
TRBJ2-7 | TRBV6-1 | ASSAAGPYEQY
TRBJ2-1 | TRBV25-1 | ASNGGVISYNEQF
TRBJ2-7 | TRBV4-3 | ASSQVGGSPYEQY
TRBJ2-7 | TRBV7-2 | ASSLGSGEQY
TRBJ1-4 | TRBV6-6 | ASSYLGTDHEKLF
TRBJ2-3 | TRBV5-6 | ASSSLLAPLSTDTQY
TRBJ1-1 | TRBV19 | ASSIFTEAF
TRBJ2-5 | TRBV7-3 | ASSQLAGVQETQY
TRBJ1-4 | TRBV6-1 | ASRSGPQANEKLF
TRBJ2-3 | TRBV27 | ASSLVAPSGTDTQY
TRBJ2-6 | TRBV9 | ASSLIPGHDSGANVLT
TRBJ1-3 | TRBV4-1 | ASSHPRDRAGNTIY
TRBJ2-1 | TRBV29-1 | SVSLGSNEQF
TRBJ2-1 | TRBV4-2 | ASSQGLQGLAPRDEQF
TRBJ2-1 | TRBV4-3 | ASSQDGDRRGNSYNEQF
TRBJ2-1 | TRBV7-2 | ASSLGGGGWDEQF
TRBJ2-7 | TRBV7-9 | ASSSQGSYEQY
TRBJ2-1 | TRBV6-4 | ASSEQTGAYNEQF
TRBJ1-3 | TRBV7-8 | ASSLIGGTGNTIY
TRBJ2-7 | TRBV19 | ASSSSGGSSYEQY
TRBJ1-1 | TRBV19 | ASSMEQGGMNTEAF
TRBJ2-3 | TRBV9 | ASSLGQHTDTQY
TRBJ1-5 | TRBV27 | ASSFSGTGHQPQH
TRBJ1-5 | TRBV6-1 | ASSARGSNQPQH
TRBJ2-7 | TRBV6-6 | ASSYTPGSPTAEQY
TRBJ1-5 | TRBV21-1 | AIQGPGPQH
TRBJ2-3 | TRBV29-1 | SVETSGGSDTQY
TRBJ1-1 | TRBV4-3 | ASSQDGTGPDTEAF
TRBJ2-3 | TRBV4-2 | ASSDTSSDTQY
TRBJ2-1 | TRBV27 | ASQRGGPGNEQF
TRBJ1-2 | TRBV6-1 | ASWTVQGTYGYT
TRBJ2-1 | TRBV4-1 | ASSGAGADEQF
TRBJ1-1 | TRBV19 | ASTLAGGGNTEAF
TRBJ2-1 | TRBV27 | ASSLSMGLAGGPSYNEQF
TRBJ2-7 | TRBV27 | ASSLTTSGFSYEQY
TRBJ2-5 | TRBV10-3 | AISGPGGTEETQY
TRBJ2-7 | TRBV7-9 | ASSPGTFEQY
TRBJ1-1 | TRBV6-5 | ASSYGTGTTVAF
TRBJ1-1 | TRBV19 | ASSLQTMNTEAF
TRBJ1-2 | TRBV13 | ASSPPTSPNYGYT
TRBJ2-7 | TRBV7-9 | ASSFPSTYEQY
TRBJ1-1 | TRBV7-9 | ASSVTGLANTEAF
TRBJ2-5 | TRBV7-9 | ASSFASGDETQY
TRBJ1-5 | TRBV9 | ASSRQGLNQPQH
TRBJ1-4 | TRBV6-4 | ASSDRTGGNEKLF
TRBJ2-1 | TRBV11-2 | ASSLGTGGIHEQF
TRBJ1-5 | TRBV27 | ASRKQGVQPQH
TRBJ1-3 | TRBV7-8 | ASILGVYSGNTIY
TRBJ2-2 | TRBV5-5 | ASSPGLANTGELF
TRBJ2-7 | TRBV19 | ASSAGPLGGQDEQY
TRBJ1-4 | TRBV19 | ASGNRDIGLEKLF
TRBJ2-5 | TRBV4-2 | ASSPLAGTQETQY
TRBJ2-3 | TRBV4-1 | ASSPSGGGTDTQY